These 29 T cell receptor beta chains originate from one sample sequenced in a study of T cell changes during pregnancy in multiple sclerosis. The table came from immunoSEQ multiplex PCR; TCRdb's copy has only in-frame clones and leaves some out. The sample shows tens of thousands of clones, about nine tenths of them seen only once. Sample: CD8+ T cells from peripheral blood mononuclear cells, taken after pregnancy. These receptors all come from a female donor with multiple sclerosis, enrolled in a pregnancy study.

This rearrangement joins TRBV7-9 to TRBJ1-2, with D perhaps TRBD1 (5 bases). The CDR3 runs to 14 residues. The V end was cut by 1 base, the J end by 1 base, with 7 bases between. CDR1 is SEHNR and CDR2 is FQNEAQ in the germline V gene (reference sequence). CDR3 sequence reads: CASSLGTINYGYTF. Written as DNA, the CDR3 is TGTGCCAGCAGCTTAGGGACAATTAACTATGGCTACACCTTC.

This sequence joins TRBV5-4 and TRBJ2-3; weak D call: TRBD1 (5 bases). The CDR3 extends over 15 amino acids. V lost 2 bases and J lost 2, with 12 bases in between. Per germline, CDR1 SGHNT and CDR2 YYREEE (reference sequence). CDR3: CASSFRRVTTDTQYF. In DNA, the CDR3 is TGTGCCAGCAGCTTTCGCAGGGTTACCACAGATACGCAGTATTTT. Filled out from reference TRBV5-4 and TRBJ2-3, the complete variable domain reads ETGVTQSPTHLIKTRGQQVTLRCSSQSGHNTVSWYQQALGQGPQFIFQYYREEENGRGNFPPRFSGLQFPNYSSELNVNALELDDSALYLCASSFRRVTTDTQYFGPGTRLTVL.

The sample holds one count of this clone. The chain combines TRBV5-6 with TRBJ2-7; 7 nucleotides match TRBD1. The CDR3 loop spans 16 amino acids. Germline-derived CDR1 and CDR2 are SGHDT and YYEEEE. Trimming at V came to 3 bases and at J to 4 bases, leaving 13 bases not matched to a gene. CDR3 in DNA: TGTGCCAGCAGCTCGCCGACCGGGACAGCCGATTACGAGCAGTACTTC. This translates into CASSSPTGTADYEQYF.

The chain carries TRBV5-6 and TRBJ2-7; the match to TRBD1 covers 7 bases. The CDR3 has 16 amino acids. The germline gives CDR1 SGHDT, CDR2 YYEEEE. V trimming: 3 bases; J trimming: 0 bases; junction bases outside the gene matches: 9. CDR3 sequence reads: CASSYPPQGDSYEQYF. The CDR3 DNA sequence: TGTGCCAGCAGCTACCCGCCGCAGGGGGACTCCTACGAGCAGTACTTC.

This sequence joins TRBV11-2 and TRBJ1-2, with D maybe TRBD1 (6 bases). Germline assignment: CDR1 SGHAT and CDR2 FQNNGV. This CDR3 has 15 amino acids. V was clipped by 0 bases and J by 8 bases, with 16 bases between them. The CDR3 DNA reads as TGTGCCAGCAGCTTAGAAGGGGGTGACCAATGGGGCTACACCTTC. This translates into CASSLEGGDQWGYTF.

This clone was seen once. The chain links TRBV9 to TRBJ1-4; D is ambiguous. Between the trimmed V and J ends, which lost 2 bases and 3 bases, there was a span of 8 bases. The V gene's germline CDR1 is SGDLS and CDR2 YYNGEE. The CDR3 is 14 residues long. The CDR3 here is CASSVAGANEKLFF. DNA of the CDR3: TGTGCCAGCAGCGTGGCAGGTGCTAATGAAAAACTGTTTTTT.

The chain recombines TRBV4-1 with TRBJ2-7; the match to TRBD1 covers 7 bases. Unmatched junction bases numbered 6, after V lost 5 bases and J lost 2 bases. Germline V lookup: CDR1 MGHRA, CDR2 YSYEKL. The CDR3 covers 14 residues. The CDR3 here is CASSYGTAAYEQYF. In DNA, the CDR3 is TGCGCCAGCAGCTACGGGACAGCGGCCTACGAGCAGTACTTC.

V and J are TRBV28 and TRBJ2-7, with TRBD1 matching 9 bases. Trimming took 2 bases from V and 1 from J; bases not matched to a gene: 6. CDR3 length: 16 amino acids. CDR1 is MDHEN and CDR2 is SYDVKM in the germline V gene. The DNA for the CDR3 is TGTGCCAGCAGTTTACCCGGGACAGGGATTTCCTACGAGCAGTACTTC. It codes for CASSLPGTGISYEQYF.

CDR3 DNA sequence: TGTGCCAGCAGCTATCGGGGGGGACAAGAGACCCAGTACTTC. Its protein is CASSYRGGQETQYF. The V call is TRBV5-4, the J call TRBJ2-5; 8 bases match TRBD2. The CDR3 extends over 14 amino acids. With V trimmed by 3 bases and J by 2 bases, 3 bases remained unmatched. Germline V gene data show CDR1 as SGHNT and CDR2 as YYREEE (reference sequence).

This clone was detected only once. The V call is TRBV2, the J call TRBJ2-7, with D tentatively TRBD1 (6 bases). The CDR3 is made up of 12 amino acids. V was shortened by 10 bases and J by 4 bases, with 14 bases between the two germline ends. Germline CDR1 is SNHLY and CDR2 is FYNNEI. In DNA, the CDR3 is TGTGCCACCACGGAGGACAGTTACGAGCAGTACTTC. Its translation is CATTEDSYEQYF.

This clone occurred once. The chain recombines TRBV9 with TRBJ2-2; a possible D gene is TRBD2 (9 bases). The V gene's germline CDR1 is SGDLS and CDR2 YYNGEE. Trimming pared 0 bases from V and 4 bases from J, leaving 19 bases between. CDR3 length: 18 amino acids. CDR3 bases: TGTGCCAGCAGCGTAGTAGCGGGGGAACAGGGGGGCACCGGGGAGCTGTTTTTT. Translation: CASSVVAGEQGGTGELFF. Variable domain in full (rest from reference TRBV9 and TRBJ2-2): DSGVTQTPKHLITATGQRVTLRCSPRSGDLSVYWYQQSLDQGLQFLIQYYNGEERAKGNILERFSAQQFPDLHSELNLSSLELGDSALYFCASSVVAGEQGGTGELFFGEGSRLTVL.

CDR3: CASSPQGGNTEAFF. CDR3 nucleotide sequence: TGTGCCAGCTCACCTCAGGGAGGGAACACTGAAGCTTTCTTT. This chain joins TRBV19 and TRBJ1-1, with a possible D match to TRBD1 (5 bases). This CDR3 comprises 14 residues. With 9 bases removed from V and 1 base from J, the gap between germline ends came to 15 bases. CDR1 LNHDA and CDR2 SQIVND come from the germline V gene (reference sequence).

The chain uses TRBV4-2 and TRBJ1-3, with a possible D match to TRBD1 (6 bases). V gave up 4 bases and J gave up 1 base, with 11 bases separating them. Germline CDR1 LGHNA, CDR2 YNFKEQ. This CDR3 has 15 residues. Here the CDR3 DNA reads TGTGCCAGCAGCCCTGGGACACAATCTGGAAACACCATATATTTT. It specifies CASSPGTQSGNTIYF.

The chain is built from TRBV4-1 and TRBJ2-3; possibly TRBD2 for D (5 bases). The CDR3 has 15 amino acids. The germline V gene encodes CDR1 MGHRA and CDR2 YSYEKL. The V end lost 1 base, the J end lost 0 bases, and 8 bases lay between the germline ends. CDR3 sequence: CASSQAAASTDTQYF. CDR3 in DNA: TGCGCCAGCAGCCAAGCAGCGGCTAGCACAGATACGCAGTATTTT.

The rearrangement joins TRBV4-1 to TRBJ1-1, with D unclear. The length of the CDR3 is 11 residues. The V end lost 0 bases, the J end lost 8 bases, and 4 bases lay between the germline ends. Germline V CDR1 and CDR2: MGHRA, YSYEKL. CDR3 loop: CASSQDREAFF. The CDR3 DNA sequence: TGCGCCAGCAGCCAAGACAGGGAAGCTTTCTTT.

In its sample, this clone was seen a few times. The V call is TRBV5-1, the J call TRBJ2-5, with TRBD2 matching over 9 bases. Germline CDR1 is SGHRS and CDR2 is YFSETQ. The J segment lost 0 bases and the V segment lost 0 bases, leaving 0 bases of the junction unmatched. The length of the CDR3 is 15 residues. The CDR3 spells CASSLVAGDQETQYF. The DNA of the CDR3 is TGCGCCAGCAGCTTGGTAGCGGGGGACCAAGAGACCCAGTACTTC.

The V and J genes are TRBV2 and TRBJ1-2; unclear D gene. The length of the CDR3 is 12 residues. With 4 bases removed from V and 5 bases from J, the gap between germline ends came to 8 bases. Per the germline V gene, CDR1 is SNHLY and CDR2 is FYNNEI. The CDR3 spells CASSALLYGYTF. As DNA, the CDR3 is TGTGCCAGCAGTGCGCTATTATATGGCTACACCTTC. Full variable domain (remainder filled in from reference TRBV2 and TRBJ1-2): EPEVTQTPSHQVTQMGQEVILRCVPISNHLYFYWYRQILGQKVEFLVSFYNNEISEKSEIFDDQFSVERPDGSNFTLKIRSTKLEDSAMYFCASSALLYGYTFGSGTRLTVV.

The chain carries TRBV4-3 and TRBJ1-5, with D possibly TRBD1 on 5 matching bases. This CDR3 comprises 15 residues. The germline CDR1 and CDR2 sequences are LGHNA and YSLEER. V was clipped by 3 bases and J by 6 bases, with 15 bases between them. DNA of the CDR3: TGCGCCAGCAGCCAGGACAATCAAGGGGCTCAGCCCCAGCATTTT. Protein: CASSQDNQGAQPQHF.

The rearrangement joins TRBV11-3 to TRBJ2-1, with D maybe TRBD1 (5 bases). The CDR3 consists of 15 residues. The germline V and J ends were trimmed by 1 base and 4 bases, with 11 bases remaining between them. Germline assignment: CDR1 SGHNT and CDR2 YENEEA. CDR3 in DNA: TGTGCCAGCAGCTTAGCTAGGGGCGGTTACAATGAGCAGTTCTTC. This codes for CASSLARGGYNEQFF.

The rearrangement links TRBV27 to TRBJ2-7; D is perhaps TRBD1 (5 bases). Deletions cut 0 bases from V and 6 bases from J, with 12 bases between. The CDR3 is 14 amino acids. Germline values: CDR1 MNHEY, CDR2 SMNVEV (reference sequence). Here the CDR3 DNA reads TGTGCCAGCAGTTTATCAGGTCAGGGTCTCGAGCAGTACTTC. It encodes CASSLSGQGLEQYF.

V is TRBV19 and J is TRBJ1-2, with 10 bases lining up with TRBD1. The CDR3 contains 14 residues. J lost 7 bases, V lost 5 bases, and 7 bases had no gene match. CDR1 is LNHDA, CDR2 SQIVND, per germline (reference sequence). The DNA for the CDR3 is TGTGCCAGTAGTTCCAACCGGGACAGGGGTGGCTACACCTTC. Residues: CASSSNRDRGGYTF.

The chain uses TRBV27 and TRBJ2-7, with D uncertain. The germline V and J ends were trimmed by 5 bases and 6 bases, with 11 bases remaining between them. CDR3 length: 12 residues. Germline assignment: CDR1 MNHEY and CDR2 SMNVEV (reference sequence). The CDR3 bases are TGTGCCAGCAGTCCCGCGAGATCCGAGCAGTACTTC. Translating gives CASSPARSEQYF.

CDR3 in DNA: TGTGCCAGCACCTCCCCCGACAGAACTAATGAAAAACTGTTTTTT. It is translated as CASTSPDRTNEKLFF. The V gene is TRBV6-6, the J gene TRBJ1-4; D is possibly TRBD1 (5 bases). There are 15 residues in the CDR3. V shed 7 bases and J shed 1 base, with 13 bases lying between them. The germline V gene encodes CDR1 MNHNY and CDR2 SVGAGI (reference sequence).

CDR3 region: CASSFTGGGSTDTQYF. The CDR3, as DNA: TGTGCCAGCAGTTTTACAGGGGGCGGAAGCACAGATACGCAGTATTTT. V gene TRBV6-4 combines with J gene TRBJ2-3, with 9 bases identical to TRBD1. J lost 0 bases, V lost 5 bases, and 6 bases had no gene match. Per the germline V gene, CDR1 is MRHNA and CDR2 is SNTAGT. The CDR3 is 16 amino acids.

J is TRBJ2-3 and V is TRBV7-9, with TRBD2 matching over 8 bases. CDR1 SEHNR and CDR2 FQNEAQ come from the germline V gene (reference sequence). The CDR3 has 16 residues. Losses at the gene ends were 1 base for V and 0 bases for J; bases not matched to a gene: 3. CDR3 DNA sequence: TGTGCCAGCAGCTTAGTGAGCGGGGGAAGCACAGATACGCAGTATTTT. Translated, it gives CASSLVSGGSTDTQYF.

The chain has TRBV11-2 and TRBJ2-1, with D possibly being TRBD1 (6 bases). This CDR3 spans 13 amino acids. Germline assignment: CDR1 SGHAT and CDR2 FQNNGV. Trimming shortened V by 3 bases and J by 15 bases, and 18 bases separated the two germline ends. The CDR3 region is CASSLDPGQPSFF. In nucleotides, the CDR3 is TGTGCCAGCAGCTTGGACCCCGGACAGCCCTCGTTCTTC.

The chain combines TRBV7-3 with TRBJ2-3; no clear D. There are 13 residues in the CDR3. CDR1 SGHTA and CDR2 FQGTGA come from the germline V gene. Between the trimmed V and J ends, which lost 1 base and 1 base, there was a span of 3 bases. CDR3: CASSLIGTDTQYF. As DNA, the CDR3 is TGTGCCAGCAGCTTAATAGGCACAGATACGCAGTATTTT.

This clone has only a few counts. The CDR3 loop reads CASKRSVNTEAFF. The CDR3 coding sequence is TGTGCCAGCAAGCGATCGGTGAACACTGAAGCTTTCTTT. This chain uses TRBV27 with TRBJ1-1; no definite D call. V lost 7 bases and J 0 bases, leaving 9 bases between the germline ends. The CDR3 sequence is 13 residues long. In germline, CDR1 is MNHEY, CDR2 SMNVEV (reference sequence).

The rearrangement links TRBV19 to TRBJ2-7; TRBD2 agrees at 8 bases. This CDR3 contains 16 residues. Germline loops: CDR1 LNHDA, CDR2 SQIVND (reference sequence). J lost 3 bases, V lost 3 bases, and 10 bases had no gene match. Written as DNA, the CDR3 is TGTGCCAGTAGTATGGTGCCAGCGGGGGACTTCTACGAGCAGTACTTC. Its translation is CASSMVPAGDFYEQYF.